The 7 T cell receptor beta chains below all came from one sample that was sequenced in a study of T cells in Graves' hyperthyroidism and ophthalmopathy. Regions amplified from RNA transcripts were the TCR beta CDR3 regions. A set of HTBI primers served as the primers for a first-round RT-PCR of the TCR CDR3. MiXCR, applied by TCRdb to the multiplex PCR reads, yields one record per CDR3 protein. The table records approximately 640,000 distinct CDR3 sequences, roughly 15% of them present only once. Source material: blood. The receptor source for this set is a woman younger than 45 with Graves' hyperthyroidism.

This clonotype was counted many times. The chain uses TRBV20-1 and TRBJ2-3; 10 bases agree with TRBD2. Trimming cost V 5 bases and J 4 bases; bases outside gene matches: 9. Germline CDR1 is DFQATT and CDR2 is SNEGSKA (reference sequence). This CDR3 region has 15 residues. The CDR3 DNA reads TGCAGTGCTGCCGAAAGCGGGAGGGACGCAGATACGCAGTATTTT. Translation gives CSAAESGRDADTQYF.

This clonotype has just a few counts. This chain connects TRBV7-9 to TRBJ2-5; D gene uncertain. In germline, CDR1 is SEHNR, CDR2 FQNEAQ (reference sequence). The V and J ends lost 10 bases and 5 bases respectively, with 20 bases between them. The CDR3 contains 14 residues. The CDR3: CATAPRVGSETQYF. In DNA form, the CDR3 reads TGTGCCACCGCCCCCCGGGTAGGGTCGGAGACCCAGTACTTC.

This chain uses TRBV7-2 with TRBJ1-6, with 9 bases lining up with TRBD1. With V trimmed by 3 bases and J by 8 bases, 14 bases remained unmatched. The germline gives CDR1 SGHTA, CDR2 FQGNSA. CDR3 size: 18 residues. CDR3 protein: CASSFFPAGQGRYSPLHF. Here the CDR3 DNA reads TGTGCCAGCAGCTTTTTCCCCGCGGGACAGGGCCGATATTCACCCCTCCACTTT.

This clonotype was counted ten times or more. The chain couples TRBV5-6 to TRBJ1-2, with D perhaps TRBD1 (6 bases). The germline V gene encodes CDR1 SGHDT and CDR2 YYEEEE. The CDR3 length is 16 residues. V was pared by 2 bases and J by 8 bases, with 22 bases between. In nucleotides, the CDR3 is TGTGCCAGCAGCTTCCCGGGACAAACGGGAATGTACGGCTACACCTTC. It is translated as CASSFPGQTGMYGYTF.

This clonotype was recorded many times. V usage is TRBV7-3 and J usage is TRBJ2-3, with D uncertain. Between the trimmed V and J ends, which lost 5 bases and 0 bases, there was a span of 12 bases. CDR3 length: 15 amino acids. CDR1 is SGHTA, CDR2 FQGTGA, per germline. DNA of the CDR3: TGTGCCAGCAGCCCGAACGGAGCCAGCACAGATACGCAGTATTTT. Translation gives CASSPNGASTDTQYF.

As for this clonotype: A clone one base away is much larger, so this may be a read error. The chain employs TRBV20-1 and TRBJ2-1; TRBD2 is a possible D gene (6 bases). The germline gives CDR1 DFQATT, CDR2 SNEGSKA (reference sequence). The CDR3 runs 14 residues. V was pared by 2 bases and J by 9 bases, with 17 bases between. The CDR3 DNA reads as TGCAGTGCTAGAAGGGTTTCCACCGGGAGTGAGCAGTTCTTC. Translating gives CSARRVSTGSEQFF.

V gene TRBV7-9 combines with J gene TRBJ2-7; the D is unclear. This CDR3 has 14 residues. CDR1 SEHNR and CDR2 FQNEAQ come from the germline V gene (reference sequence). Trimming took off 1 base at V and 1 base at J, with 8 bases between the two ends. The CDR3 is CASSLDSQSYEQYF. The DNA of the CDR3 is TGTGCCAGCAGCTTAGACTCCCAGTCCTACGAGCAGTACTTC. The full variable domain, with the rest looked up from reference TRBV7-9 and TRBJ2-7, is DTGVSQNPRHKITKRGQNVTFRCDPISEHNRLYWYRQTLGQGPEFLTYFQNEAQLEKSRLLSDRFSAERPKGSFSTLEIQRTEQGDSAMYLCASSLDSQSYEQYFGPGTRLTVT.